Presented here are 9 T cell receptor beta chains from one specimen sequenced in a study of shared clonotypes between healthy human individuals. The table came from immunoSEQ multiplex PCR; TCRdb's copy has only in-frame clones and leaves some out. The data contain over a million clones, 97% to 99% of them singletons. The specimen was naive CD4+ T cells sorted from blood. The subset denotes: CD45RA+ positively selected. Receptor source: a man aged 25-40 years in good health.

The chain uses TRBV5-6 and TRBJ2-7; D is unresolved. The V gene's germline CDR1 is SGHDT and CDR2 YYEEEE. Trimming removed 0 bases at V and 2 bases at J, with 12 bases between. The CDR3 has 15 amino acids. CDR3 amino acids: CASSLVVGRTYEQYF. CDR3 bases: TGTGCCAGCAGCTTGGTTGTAGGAAGGACCTACGAGCAGTACTTC.

In this sample, this clone turned up once. This rearrangement joins TRBV19 to TRBJ1-4; D possibly corresponds to TRBD1 (5 bases). V was trimmed by 5 bases and J by 8 bases, leaving 12 bases between them. The CDR3 has 13 residues. Germline loops: CDR1 LNHDA, CDR2 SQIVND (reference sequence). The CDR3 nucleotides are TGTGCCAGTAGTCGGGACCGGGCGGAAAAACTGTTTTTT. This sequence encodes CASSRDRAEKLFF.

This clone has a single count. This sequence joins TRBV5-1 and TRBJ2-3, with no clear D. There are 13 residues in the CDR3. V was cut by 4 bases and J by 2 bases, with 8 bases left in between. Per the germline V gene, CDR1 is SGHRS and CDR2 is YFSETQ. This CDR3 reads CASSLLNTDTQYF. CDR3 nucleotide sequence: TGCGCCAGCAGCCTCCTTAACACAGATACGCAGTATTTT.

J is TRBJ2-7 and V is TRBV18; perhaps TRBD1 as D (6 bases). V lost 4 bases and J 5 bases, leaving 21 bases between the germline ends. Germline values: CDR1 KGHSH, CDR2 LQKENI. The CDR3 extends over 16 amino acids. The CDR3 is CASSRGVRAQGNEQYF. The CDR3 region has the DNA TGTGCCAGCTCACGAGGGGTCCGAGCTCAGGGGAACGAGCAGTACTTC. The whole variable domain, filled in from reference TRBV18 and TRBJ2-7, reads NAGVMQNPRHLVRRRGQEARLRCSPMKGHSHVYWYRQLPEEGLKFMVYLQKENIIDESGMPKERFSAEFPKEGPSILRIQQVVRGDSAAYFCASSRGVRAQGNEQYFGPGTRLTVT.

This chain uses TRBV6-5 with TRBJ2-3; the match to TRBD2 covers 8 bases. Losses at the gene ends were 5 bases for V and 4 bases for J; bases not matched to a gene: 8. This CDR3 is 15 amino acids long. Germline CDR1 and CDR2: MNHEY and SVGAGI. The CDR3 nucleotides are TGTGCCAGCAGTCGTAGCGGGACTCTCGCAGATACGCAGTATTTT. Translating gives CASSRSGTLADTQYF.

The chain combines TRBV5-5 with TRBJ1-2; a weak D match, TRBD1 (5 bases). This CDR3 contains 15 residues. The V end was cut by 6 bases, the J end by 2 bases, with 17 bases between. CDR1 SGHKS and CDR2 YYEKEE come from the germline V gene (reference sequence). The DNA for the CDR3 is TGTGCCAGCACCCACAACGCGGAGGGGAACTATGGCTACACCTTC. Its protein is CASTHNAEGNYGYTF.

The rearrangement joins TRBV21-1 to TRBJ2-1; TRBD2, the table's D call, lacks a check against the DNA. TRBV21-1 is an annotated pseudogene. This CDR3 spans 15 amino acids. CDR3 DNA sequence: TGTGCCAGCAGCAAACCCCTAGCGGGAGGCATTGAGCAGTTCTTC. Translation: CASSKPLAGGIEQFF.

This clone was detected only a few times. The CDR3 loop reads CAWSVVAGYQETQYF. The CDR3 nucleotides read TGTGCCTGGAGTGTCGTAGCGGGATACCAAGAGACCCAGTACTTC. This chain links TRBV30 with TRBJ2-5, with 8 nucleotides matching TRBD2. Losses at the gene ends were 0 bases for V and 0 bases for J; bases not matched to a gene: 3. The germline V gene has CDR1 GTSNPN and CDR2 SVGIG (reference sequence). The CDR3 is 15 amino acids.

As to this clone: This specimen includes other DNA sequences encoding the same CDR3. This chain connects TRBV2 to TRBJ2-7, with TRBD1 matching over 8 bases. This CDR3 is built from 14 residues. The ends lost 5 bases at V and 0 bases at J; junction bases unmatched: 3. The germline gives CDR1 SNHLY, CDR2 FYNNEI. The CDR3 DNA sequence: TGTGCCAGCAGTAGACAGGGGCCCTCCTACGAGCAGTACTTC. As protein: CASSRQGPSYEQYF.